These 30 T cell receptor beta chains came from one sample sequenced in a study of graft-versus-host responses after intestinal transplantation. Sequenced by immunoSEQ multiplex PCR; TCRdb stores in-frame clones only, minus some. Found here are almost 8,500 clones, more than 85% of them singletons; the top ten hold about 2.1%. This material consisted of PBMCs, taken 11 days after intestinal transplantation. The receptors derive from a human patient who received an intestinal transplant, so some T cells may come from the graft donor.

J is TRBJ2-3 and V is TRBV11-2; D is perhaps TRBD2 (5 bases). Trimming pared 5 bases from V and 2 bases from J, leaving 8 bases between. Germline CDR1 is SGHAT and CDR2 is FQNNGV. CDR3 size: 13 residues. CDR3 sequence (DNA): TGTGCCAGCAGCCACGGGAACACAGATACGCAGTATTTT. This codes for CASSHGNTDTQYF.

The chain combines TRBV7-9 with TRBJ1-1; perhaps TRBD1 as D (5 bases). Trimming removed 4 bases at V and 1 base at J, with 16 bases between. CDR3 size: 16 residues. Germline CDR1 reads SEHNR; CDR2 reads FQNEAQ (reference sequence). The chain's CDR3 is CASSSLGGIGNTEAFF. CDR3 in DNA: TGTGCCAGCAGCTCTCTTGGGGGGATCGGGAACACTGAAGCTTTCTTT.

The V call is TRBV29-1, the J call TRBJ2-7, with 7 bases that match TRBD1. Germline V CDR1 and CDR2: SQVTM, ANQGSEA. This CDR3 comprises 15 residues. Trimming removed 0 bases from V and 4 bases from J; junction bases left unmatched: 9. The CDR3 spells CSVEDEAGGEYEQYF. The CDR3 nucleotides read TGCAGCGTTGAAGATGAGGCAGGGGGAGAGTACGAGCAGTACTTC.

This clone was seen a single time. J is TRBJ1-2 and V is TRBV6-1; D ambiguous. V was cut by 4 bases and J by 5 bases, with 8 bases left in between. Germline assignment: CDR1 MNHNS and CDR2 SASEGT. The CDR3 loop spans 12 amino acids. This CDR3 reads CASSGSDYGYTF. CDR3 DNA: TGTGCCAGCAGTGGGTCAGATTATGGCTACACCTTC.

This clone came up once. The chain uses TRBV28 and TRBJ1-2; the D is unclear. V was trimmed by 5 bases and J by 3 bases, leaving 16 bases between them. Germline CDR1 is MDHEN and CDR2 is SYDVKM. The CDR3 runs 15 residues. CDR3 loop: CASSLVPDTHYGYTF. The CDR3 DNA reads TGTGCCAGCAGTCTCGTACCCGACACACACTATGGCTACACCTTC.

The V and J genes are TRBV19 and TRBJ2-5; 7 nucleotides agree with TRBD1. After removal of 4 bases from V and 1 base from J, the junction contained 3 bases not matched to a gene. CDR1 LNHDA and CDR2 SQIVND come from the germline V gene (reference sequence). This CDR3 spans 14 amino acids. The CDR3 coding sequence is TGTGCCAGTAGTACGAACAGGGGCCAAGAGACCCAGTACTTC. It encodes CASSTNRGQETQYF. The full variable domain, its missing parts supplied by reference TRBV19 and TRBJ2-5, is DGGITQSPKYLFRKEGQNVTLSCEQNLNHDAMYWYRQDPGQGLRLIYYSQIVNDFQKGDIAEGYSVSREKKESFPLTVTSAQKNPTAFYLCASSTNRGQETQYFGPGTRLLVL.

This chain uses TRBV2 with TRBJ1-4; 7 positions agree with TRBD1. Germline values: CDR1 SNHLY, CDR2 FYNNEI. The J segment lost 5 bases and the V segment lost 5 bases, leaving 8 bases of the junction unmatched. This CDR3 region has 15 residues. The CDR3 loop is CASSRQGTENEKLFF. Written as DNA, the CDR3 is TGTGCCAGCAGTCGACAAGGGACAGAGAATGAAAAACTGTTTTTT.

The chain employs TRBV10-3 and TRBJ2-7, with D maybe TRBD2 (7 bases). The germline V gene encodes CDR1 ENHRY and CDR2 SYGVKD. The CDR3 is 16 residues long. The V and J ends lost 10 bases and 0 bases respectively, with 22 bases between them. CDR3 in amino acids: CATRGGAPKTSYEQYF. For the CDR3, the DNA is TGTGCCACTAGGGGGGGGGCGCCGAAAACCTCCTACGAGCAGTACTTC.

This sequence joins TRBV9 and TRBJ1-5, with D maybe TRBD1 (6 bases). The CDR3 is 15 residues long. V was trimmed by 4 bases and J by 0 bases, leaving 11 bases between them. CDR1 SGDLS and CDR2 YYNGEE come from the germline V gene. The CDR3 nucleotides read TGTGCCAGCAGCCCCCAGGGGAATAGCAATCAGCCCCAGCATTTT. Encoded protein: CASSPQGNSNQPQHF.

The chain has TRBV6-6 and TRBJ2-1; TRBD1 aligns across 9 bases. V lost 6 bases and J lost 15; bases outside the gene matches: 9. Germline V lookup: CDR1 MNHNY, CDR2 SVGAGI (reference sequence). This CDR3 contains 12 residues. CDR3 region: CASRASSTGGFF. The CDR3 coding sequence is TGTGCCAGCAGGGCCAGCTCGACAGGGGGGTTCTTC.

This clone was seen a handful of times. The chain combines TRBV7-9 with TRBJ2-7; 10 bases fit TRBD2. V shed 10 bases, J shed 0 bases, and the junction held 3 bases outside the gene matches. The CDR3 totals 13 residues. Germline loops: CDR1 SEHNR, CDR2 FQNEAQ (reference sequence). The CDR3 bases are TGTGCCATAGCGGGAGGCCCCTCCTACGAGCAGTACTTC. Translated: CAIAGGPSYEQYF. Full variable domain (rest looked up from reference TRBV7-9 and TRBJ2-7): DTGVSQNPRHKITKRGQNVTFRCDPISEHNRLYWYRQTLGQGPEFLTYFQNEAQLEKSRLLSDRFSAERPKGSFSTLEIQRTEQGDSAMYLCAIAGGPSYEQYFGPGTRLTVT.

The V and J genes are TRBV12-5 and TRBJ2-2; D is unresolved. This CDR3 spans 15 amino acids. V was shortened by 3 bases and J by 6 bases, with 14 bases between the two germline ends. From germline, CDR1 is LGHNT and CDR2 FRNRAP. The CDR3, as DNA: TGTGCTAGTGGTTTTGGGCAGTTAAGACCCGGGGAGCTGTTTTTT. This encodes CASGFGQLRPGELFF. The full variable domain, with the rest looked up from reference TRBV12-5 and TRBJ2-2, is DARVTQTPRHKVTEMGQEVTMRCQPILGHNTVFWYRQTMMQGLELLAYFRNRAPLDDSGMPKDRFSAEMPDATLATLKIQPSEPRDSAVYFCASGFGQLRPGELFFGEGSRLTVL.

The gene calls are TRBV5-4 and TRBJ2-7, with 8 bases matching TRBD1. Germline CDR1 and CDR2: SGHNT and YYREEE (reference sequence). Trimming at V came to 4 bases and at J to 4 bases, leaving 10 bases not matched to a gene. The CDR3 consists of 15 residues. CDR3 residues: CASSRGTGSTYEQYF. As DNA, the CDR3 is TGTGCCAGCAGCAGGGGGACAGGATCAACGTACGAGCAGTACTTC.

The chain couples TRBV6-4 to TRBJ2-3, with TRBD2 matching over 9 bases. Trimming removed 3 bases from V and 4 bases from J; junction bases left unmatched: 2. Per the germline V gene, CDR1 is MRHNA and CDR2 is SNTAGT. The length of the CDR3 is 14 residues. The CDR3 is CASSERGGPDTQYF. DNA of the CDR3: TGTGCCAGCAGTGAGCGGGGGGGCCCAGATACGCAGTATTTT.

V usage is TRBV15 and J usage is TRBJ1-3; TRBD1 matches at 7 bases. The CDR3 is made up of 15 amino acids. CDR1 is LNHNV, CDR2 YYDKDF, per germline (reference sequence). The V gene end was trimmed by 5 bases and the J gene end by 0 bases; junction bases not matched to a gene: 4. DNA for the CDR3: TGTGCCACCAGCTACGACAGGGTCTCTGGAAACACCATATATTTT. It yields the protein CATSYDRVSGNTIYF. Full variable domain (remainder filled in from reference TRBV15 and TRBJ1-3): DAMVIQNPRYQVTQFGKPVTLSCSQTLNHNVMYWYQQKSSQAPKLLFHYYDKDFNNEADTPDNFQSRRPNTSFCFLDIRSPGLGDTAMYLCATSYDRVSGNTIYFGEGSWLTVV.

The chain joins TRBV5-8 to TRBJ1-6, with D tentatively TRBD1 (6 bases). Trimming stripped 0 bases from V and 8 bases from J, with 12 bases between. The CDR3 spans 15 residues. Germline values: CDR1 SGHTS, CDR2 YDEGEE. In DNA form, the CDR3 reads TGTGCCAGCAGCTTGGGTGTCAGGGGAGATTCACCCCTCCACTTT. It is translated as CASSLGVRGDSPLHF. Full variable domain (remainder filled in from reference TRBV5-8 and TRBJ1-6): EAGVTQSPTHLIKTRGQQATLRCSPISGHTSVYWYQQALGLGLQFLLWYDEGEERNRGNFPPRFSGRQFPNYSSELNVNALELEDSALYLCASSLGVRGDSPLHFGNGTRLTVT.

This clone was detected once. DNA for the CDR3: TGTGCCAGTAGCAGTAAGAGGGGACTTAACACTGAAGCTTTCTTT. This gives the protein CASSSKRGLNTEAFF. The chain carries TRBV19 and TRBJ1-1; TRBD1 might be the D (5 bases). Trimming took off 6 bases at V and 2 bases at J, with 16 bases between the two ends. Germline lookup yields CDR1 LNHDA and CDR2 SQIVND (reference sequence). The CDR3 is 15 amino acids.

The chain carries TRBV4-2 and TRBJ2-2, with D possibly matching TRBD2 (6 bases). Looked up from germline, CDR1 is LGHNA and CDR2 is YNFKEQ. This CDR3 has 16 amino acids. Between the trimmed V and J ends, which lost 1 base and 7 bases, there was a span of 16 bases. The CDR3 bases are TGTGCCAGCAGCCAAGTAGTGGCTAGCGACGGCGGGGAGCTGTTTTTT. It yields the protein CASSQVVASDGGELFF.

This sequence joins TRBV10-3 and TRBJ1-1; D possibly corresponds to TRBD1 (6 bases). Trimming stripped 6 bases from V and 1 base from J, with 9 bases between. The CDR3 is 13 amino acids. The germline V gene has CDR1 ENHRY and CDR2 SYGVKD. In DNA, the CDR3 is TGTGCCATCAGGAACAGGGAGAACACTGAAGCTTTCTTT. Translation gives CAIRNRENTEAFF.

This chain joins TRBV10-1 and TRBJ2-2; D is uncertain. The ends were cut back, 3 bases at V and 5 bases at J, with 13 bases in the middle. The CDR3 loop spans 15 amino acids. Germline assignment: CDR1 WNHNN and CDR2 SYGVQD (reference sequence). The CDR3 reads CASSDSSKTTGELFF. The CDR3 coding sequence is TGCGCCAGCAGTGACTCCTCTAAGACAACCGGGGAGCTGTTTTTT.

The sample holds one count of this clone. The chain couples TRBV2 to TRBJ1-2; no firm D call. The CDR3 runs to 12 residues. V was shortened by 7 bases and J by 3 bases, with 9 bases between the two germline ends. Germline CDR1 SNHLY, CDR2 FYNNEI. CDR3 in DNA: TGTGCCAGCAAGGTCAGCGACTATGGCTACACCTTC. It codes for CASKVSDYGYTF.

V usage is TRBV5-1 and J usage is TRBJ1-2; D unclear. V was trimmed by 4 bases and J by 4 bases, leaving 11 bases between them. In germline, CDR1 is SGHRS, CDR2 YFSETQ. The CDR3 totals 13 residues. The chain's CDR3 is CASSIGLSYGYTF. DNA for the CDR3: TGCGCCAGCAGCATTGGACTGAGCTATGGCTACACCTTC.

This rearrangement joins TRBV9 to TRBJ1-6; 9 bases are a match to TRBD1. CDR3 length: 14 amino acids. The trim removed 2 bases at V and 7 bases at J, leaving 1 base unmatched. CDR1 and CDR2 (germline): SGDLS, YYNGEE. The CDR3 sequence: CASSVGTGNSPLHF. The CDR3 DNA is TGTGCCAGCAGCGTTGGGACAGGGAATTCACCCCTCCACTTT.

The chain uses TRBV5-4 and TRBJ2-5, with 15 bases that match TRBD2. With the DNA end fitting TRBJ2-7 better, the J assignment may be wrong. Germline V gene sequence: CDR1 SGHNT, CDR2 YYREEE (reference sequence). The CDR3 covers 18 residues. The CDR3 is CASSLKGTSGGRPYEQYF. DNA of the CDR3: TGTGCCAGCAGCTTGAAAGGGACTAGCGGGGGGCGACCGTACGAGCAGTACTTC.

V gene TRBV5-6 combines with J gene TRBJ1-3; the D is unclear. The CDR3 has 14 residues. The germline V and J ends were trimmed by 1 base and 11 bases, with 16 bases remaining between them. CDR1 and CDR2 from the germline V gene are SGHDT and YYEEEE. The CDR3 DNA reads as TGTGCCAGCAGCTTGCCCACAGCCACCGAAGCCATATATTTT. It translates to CASSLPTATEAIYF.

This chain connects TRBV27 to TRBJ2-3; D unresolved. Germline loops: CDR1 MNHEY, CDR2 SMNVEV (reference sequence). The length of the CDR3 is 13 residues. With 4 bases removed from V and 5 bases from J, the gap between germline ends came to 10 bases. CDR3 protein: CASSSGPGDTQYF. CDR3 bases: TGTGCCAGCAGTTCGGGTCCCGGAGATACGCAGTATTTT.

This chain joins TRBV6-1 and TRBJ2-7; D perhaps matches TRBD1 (5 bases). The germline CDR1 and CDR2 sequences are MNHNS and SASEGT. Trimming cost V 6 bases and J 3 bases, with 18 bases left between them. There are 15 residues in the CDR3. CDR3 bases: TGTGCCAGCAGACCCAATTTTGACAGTTTCTACGAGCAGTACGTC. This encodes CASRPNFDSFYEQYV.

This clone was seen just once. The gene calls are TRBV5-8 and TRBJ1-1, with a weak D call TRBD1 (6 bases). V shed 0 bases and J shed 11 bases, with 14 bases lying between them. Per germline, CDR1 SGHTS and CDR2 YDEGEE. The CDR3 length is 13 residues. CDR3 in DNA: TGTGCCAGCAGCTTGGACCTCGGGAGGGGGGCTTTCTTT. Translation: CASSLDLGRGAFF.

The V call is TRBV5-1, the J call TRBJ2-1, with D maybe TRBD2 (5 bases). Germline loops: CDR1 SGHRS, CDR2 YFSETQ. The CDR3 has 12 amino acids. Trimming pared 5 bases from V and 12 bases from J, leaving 15 bases between. The CDR3, as DNA: TGCGCCAGCAGAGGACTGTCCCGGGGGCAGTTCTTC. It yields the protein CASRGLSRGQFF.

The CDR3 DNA reads TGTGCCAGCAGTCTAATCACTGAAGCTTTCTTT. Amino acid sequence: CASSLITEAFF. The chain carries TRBV28 and TRBJ1-1, with D unclear. The CDR3 spans 11 residues. Germline values: CDR1 MDHEN, CDR2 SYDVKM. Trimming took off 5 bases at V and 4 bases at J, with 5 bases between the two ends.